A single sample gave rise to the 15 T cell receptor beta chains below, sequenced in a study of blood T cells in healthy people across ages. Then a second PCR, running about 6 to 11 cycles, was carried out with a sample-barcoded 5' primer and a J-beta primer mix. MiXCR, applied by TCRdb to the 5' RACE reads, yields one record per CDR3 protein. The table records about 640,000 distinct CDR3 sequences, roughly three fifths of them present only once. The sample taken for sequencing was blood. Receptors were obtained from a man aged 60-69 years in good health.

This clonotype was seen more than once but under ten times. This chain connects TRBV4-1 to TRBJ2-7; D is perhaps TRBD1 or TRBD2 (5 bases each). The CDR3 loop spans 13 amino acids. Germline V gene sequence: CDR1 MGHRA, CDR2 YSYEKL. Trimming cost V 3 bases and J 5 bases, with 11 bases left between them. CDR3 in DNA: TGCGCCAGCAGCCAGGTAGGGGACCACGAGCAGTACTTC. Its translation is CASSQVGDHEQYF.

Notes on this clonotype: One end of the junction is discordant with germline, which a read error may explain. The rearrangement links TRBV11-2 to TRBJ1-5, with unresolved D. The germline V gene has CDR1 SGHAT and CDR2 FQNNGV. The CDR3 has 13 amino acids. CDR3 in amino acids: CASSVDQGQPQHF. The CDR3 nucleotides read TGTGCCAGCAGCGTAGATCAAGGTCAGCCCCAGCATTTT.

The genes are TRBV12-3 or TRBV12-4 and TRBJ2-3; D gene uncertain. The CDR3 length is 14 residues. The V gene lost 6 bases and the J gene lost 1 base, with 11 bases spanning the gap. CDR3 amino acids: CASSTTGRTDTQYF. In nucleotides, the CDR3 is TGTGCCAGCAGCACCACCGGACGCACAGATACGCAGTATTTT.

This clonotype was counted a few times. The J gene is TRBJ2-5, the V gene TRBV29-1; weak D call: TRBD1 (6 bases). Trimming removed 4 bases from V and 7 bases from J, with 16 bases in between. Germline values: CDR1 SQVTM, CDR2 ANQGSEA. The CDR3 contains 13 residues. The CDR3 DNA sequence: TGCAGCGTTGGACAGGAGGAGGCGGGGACCCAGTACTTC. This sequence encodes CSVGQEEAGTQYF.

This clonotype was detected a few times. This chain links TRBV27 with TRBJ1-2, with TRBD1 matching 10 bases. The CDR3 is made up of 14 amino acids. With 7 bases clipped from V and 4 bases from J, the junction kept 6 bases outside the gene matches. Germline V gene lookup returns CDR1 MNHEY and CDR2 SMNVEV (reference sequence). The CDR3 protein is CASTATGGGYGYTF. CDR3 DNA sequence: TGTGCCAGCACCGCGACAGGGGGCGGCTATGGCTACACCTTC.

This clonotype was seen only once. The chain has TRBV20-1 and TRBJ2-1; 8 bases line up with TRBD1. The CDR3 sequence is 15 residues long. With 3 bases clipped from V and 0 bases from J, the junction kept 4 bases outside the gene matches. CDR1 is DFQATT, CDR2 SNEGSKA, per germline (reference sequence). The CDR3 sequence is CSARAQGVSYNEQFF. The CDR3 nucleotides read TGCAGTGCTAGGGCACAGGGGGTCTCCTACAATGAGCAGTTCTTC.

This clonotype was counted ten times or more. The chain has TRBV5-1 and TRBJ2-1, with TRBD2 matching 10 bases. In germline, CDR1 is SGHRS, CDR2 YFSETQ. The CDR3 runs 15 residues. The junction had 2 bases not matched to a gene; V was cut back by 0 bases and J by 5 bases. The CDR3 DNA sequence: TGCGCCAGCAGCTTGGTGAGCGGGGGGGACAATGAGCAGTTCTTC. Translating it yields CASSLVSGGDNEQFF. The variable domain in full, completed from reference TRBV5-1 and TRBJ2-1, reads KAGVTQTPRYLIKTRGQQVTLSCSPISGHRSVSWYQQTPGQGLQFLFEYFSETQRNKGNFPGRFSGRQFSNSRSEMNVSTLELGDSALYLCASSLVSGGDNEQFFGPGTRLTVL.

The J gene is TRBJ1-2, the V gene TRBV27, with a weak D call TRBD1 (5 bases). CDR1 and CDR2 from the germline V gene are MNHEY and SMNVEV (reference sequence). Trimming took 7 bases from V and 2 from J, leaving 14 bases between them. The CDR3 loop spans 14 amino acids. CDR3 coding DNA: TGTGCCAGCACCAGCCCCCAGGGAAACTATGGCTACACCTTC. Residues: CASTSPQGNYGYTF.

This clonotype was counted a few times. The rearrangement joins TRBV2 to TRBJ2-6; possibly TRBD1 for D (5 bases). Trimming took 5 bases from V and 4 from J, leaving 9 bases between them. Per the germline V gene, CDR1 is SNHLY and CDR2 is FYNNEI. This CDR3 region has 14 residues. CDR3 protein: CASSPGLGANVLTF. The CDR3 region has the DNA TGTGCCAGCAGTCCAGGGTTAGGGGCCAACGTCCTGACTTTC.

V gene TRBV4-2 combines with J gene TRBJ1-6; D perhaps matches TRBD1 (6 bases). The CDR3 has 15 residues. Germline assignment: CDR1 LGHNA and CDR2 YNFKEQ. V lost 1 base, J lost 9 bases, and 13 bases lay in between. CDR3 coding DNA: TGTGCCAGCAGCCAAGTCTCGCAGGGGCCTTCACCCCTCCACTTT. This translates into CASSQVSQGPSPLHF.

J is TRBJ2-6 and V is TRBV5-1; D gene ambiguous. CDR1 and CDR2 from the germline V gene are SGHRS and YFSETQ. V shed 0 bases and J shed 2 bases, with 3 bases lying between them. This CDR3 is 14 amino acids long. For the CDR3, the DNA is TGCGCCAGCAGCTTGGGGACTGGGGCCAACGTCCTGACTTTC. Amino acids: CASSLGTGANVLTF.

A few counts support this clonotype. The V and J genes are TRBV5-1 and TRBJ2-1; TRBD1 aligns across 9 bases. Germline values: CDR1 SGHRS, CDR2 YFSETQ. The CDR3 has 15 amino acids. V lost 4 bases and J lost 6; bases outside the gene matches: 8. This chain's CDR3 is CASSPGQGLINEQFF. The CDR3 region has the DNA TGCGCCAGCAGCCCGGGACAGGGATTGATCAATGAGCAGTTCTTC. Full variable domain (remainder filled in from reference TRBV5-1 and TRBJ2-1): KAGVTQTPRYLIKTRGQQVTLSCSPISGHRSVSWYQQTPGQGLQFLFEYFSETQRNKGNFPGRFSGRQFSNSRSEMNVSTLELGDSALYLCASSPGQGLINEQFFGPGTRLTVL.

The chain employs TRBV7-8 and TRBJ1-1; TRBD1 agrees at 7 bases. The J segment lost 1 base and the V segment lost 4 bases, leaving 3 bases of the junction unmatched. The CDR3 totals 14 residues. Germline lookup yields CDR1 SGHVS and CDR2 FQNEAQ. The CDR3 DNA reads TGTGCCAGCAGCTCAACAGGGGAGAACACTGAAGCTTTCTTT. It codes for CASSSTGENTEAFF. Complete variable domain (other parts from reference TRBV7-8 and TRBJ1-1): GAGVSQSPRYKVAKRGQDVALRCDPISGHVSLFWYQQALGQGPEFLTYFQNEAQLDKSGLPSDRFFAERPEGSVSTLKIQRTQQEDSAVYLCASSSTGENTEAFFGQGTRLTVV.

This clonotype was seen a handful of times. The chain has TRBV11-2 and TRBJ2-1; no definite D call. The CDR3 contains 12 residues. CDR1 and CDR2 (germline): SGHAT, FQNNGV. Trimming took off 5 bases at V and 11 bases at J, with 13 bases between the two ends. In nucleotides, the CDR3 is TGTGCCAGCAGCGGTGGGCCTCATAAGCAGTTCTTC. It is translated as CASSGGPHKQFF.

The CDR3 spells CATRDGTGYTGELFF. Here the CDR3 DNA reads TGTGCCACAAGGGACGGGACAGGGTACACCGGGGAGCTGTTTTTT. This sequence joins TRBV2 and TRBJ2-2; TRBD1 agrees at 9 bases. Germline trimming cut 10 bases from V and 3 bases from J; bases unmatched to any gene: 9. This CDR3 is 15 amino acids long. The V gene's germline CDR1 is SNHLY and CDR2 FYNNEI. Full variable domain (missing parts from reference TRBV2 and TRBJ2-2): EPEVTQTPSHQVTQMGQEVILRCVPISNHLYFYWYRQILGQKVEFLVSFYNNEISEKSEIFDDQFSVERPDGSNFTLKIRSTKLEDSAMYFCATRDGTGYTGELFFGEGSRLTVL.